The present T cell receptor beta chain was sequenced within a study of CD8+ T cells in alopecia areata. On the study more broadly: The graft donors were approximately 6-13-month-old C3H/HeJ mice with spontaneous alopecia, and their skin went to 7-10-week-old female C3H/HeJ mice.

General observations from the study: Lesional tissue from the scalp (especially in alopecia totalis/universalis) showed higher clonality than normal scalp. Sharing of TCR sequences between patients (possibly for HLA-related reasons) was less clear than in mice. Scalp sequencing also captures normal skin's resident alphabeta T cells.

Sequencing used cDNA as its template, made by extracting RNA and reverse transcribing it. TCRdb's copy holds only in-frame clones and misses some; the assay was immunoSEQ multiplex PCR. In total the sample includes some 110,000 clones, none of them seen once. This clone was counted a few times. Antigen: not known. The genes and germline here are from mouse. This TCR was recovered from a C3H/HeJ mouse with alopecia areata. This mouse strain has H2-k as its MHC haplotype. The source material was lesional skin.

CDR3 sequence: CASSEDTGGYEQYF. Incomplete CDR3 DNA: TGTGCCAGCAGTGAAGATACGGGGGGCTAT. The genes are TRBV13-1 and TRBJ2-7, with D possibly TRBD2 on 6 matching bases. The read falls 4 residues short of the CDR3 end, and the missing part is taken from the germline J gene. Germline lookup yields CDR1 NSHNY and CDR2 SYGAGN. The V end lost 2 bases, the J end lost 3 bases, and 12 bases lay between the germline ends. There are 14 residues in the CDR3.